This T cell receptor beta chain is from a study of control samples from healthy donors and cancer patients. Here immunoSEQ multiplex PCR was the method, and the copy in TCRdb shows in-frame clones only, minus some. The repertoire holds some 150,000 clones, with more than 90% as singletons. From germline, CDR1 is MGHRA and CDR2 YSYEKL. Trimming took 1 base from V and 3 from J, leaving 12 bases between them. The CDR3 is 15 residues long. The chain combines TRBV4-1 with TRBJ1-2, with D unclear. Sequenced material: blood. The clonotype originates from a young man in good health. The CDR3 region is CASSQVSNSDYGYTF. Here the CDR3 DNA reads TGCGCCAGCAGCCAAGTTAGCAACAGTGACTATGGCTACACCTTC.